This T cell receptor beta chain was recovered during a study of T-cell reconstitution after alpha-beta-depleted transplantation in children. In its sample, this clonotype was seen a few times. Unique molecular identifiers were incorporated into the prepared TCRbeta library. TCRdb processed the PCR reads anew with MiXCR; each CDR3 protein has one entry. The table records 640,000 or so distinct CDR3 sequences, approximately 15% of them present only once. The CDR3 runs to 14 residues. CDR1 GTSNPN and CDR2 SVGIG come from the germline V gene (reference sequence). V gave up 8 bases and J gave up 0 bases; unmatched junction bases: 4.

The V and J genes are TRBV30 and TRBJ2-1; 10 bases are shared with TRBD2. Sample: PBMCs from the stem cell graft donor, taken from the stem cell graft. This clonotype was obtained from a human donor who donated a stem cell graft to a child with acute myeloid leukemia. CDR3 bases: TGTGCCGGGCTAGCGGGGGTCTCCTACAATGAGCAGTTCTTC. As protein: CAGLAGVSYNEQFF. The full variable domain, in which reference TRBV30 and TRBJ2-1 provide the parts outside the CDR3, is SQTIHQWPATLVQPVGSPLSLECTVEGTSNPNLYWYRQAAGRGLQLLFYSVGIGQISSEVPQNLSASRPQDRQFILSSKKLLLSDSGFYLCAGLAGVSYNEQFFGPGTRLTVL.